One and the same sample provided the 10 T cell receptor beta chains below, sequenced in a study of shared clonotypes between healthy human individuals (dated by TCRdb to the early 2020s). The library came from the immunoSEQ multiplex PCR assay. Held by TCRdb, this immuneACCESS table contains in-frame sequences only and omits some clones. Under half of the omission traces to an unresolved V gene where checked; the cause of the rest is unknown. A total of about 1.1 million clones appear in this sample, about four fifths of them only once. In total, the top ten clones hold more than 0.45% of the sample. The sequenced material came from memory CD4+ T cells from PBMCs. The meaning of the sample's cell subset or site label: CD45RA-negative fraction. These receptors were taken from a man younger than 35 in good health. Some clones in this sample may be carry-over from other donors' samples.

In this sample, this clone turned up many times. The V call is TRBV28, the J call TRBJ2-7; either TRBD1 or TRBD2 may fit D (5 bases each). This CDR3 contains 14 residues. Trimming took 2 bases from V and 3 from J, leaving 11 bases between them. Looked up from germline, CDR1 is MDHEN and CDR2 is SYDVKM. DNA of the CDR3: TGTGCCAGCAGTTTAGAGGGCAGGGACTACGAGCAGTACTTC. Encoded protein: CASSLEGRDYEQYF.

The chain is built from TRBV2 and TRBJ2-4, with D perhaps being TRBD1 or TRBD2 (5 bases each). The germline gives CDR1 SNHLY, CDR2 FYNNEI. V lost 11 bases and J lost 0, with 17 bases in between. The CDR3 covers 15 residues. This CDR3 is CACNRDGLAKNIQYF. The CDR3 DNA is TGTGCCTGCAACCGGGACGGGTTAGCCAAAAACATTCAGTACTTC.

The V and J genes are TRBV5-3 and TRBJ2-7; D gene ambiguous. TRBV5-3 is sorted into the ORF group, with uncertain function. The germline V and J ends were trimmed by 3 bases and 4 bases, with 20 bases remaining between them. The CDR3 length is 16 residues. DNA of the CDR3: TGTGCCAGAAGCTCCTCCGGTAGCCGTACGCAATACGAGCAGTACTTC. Amino acid sequence: CARSSSGSRTQYEQYF.

The rearrangement links TRBV6-1 to TRBJ1-5; no clear D gene. The ends were cut back, 3 bases at V and 9 bases at J, with 21 bases in the middle. The CDR3 is made up of 16 amino acids. CDR1 is MNHNS, CDR2 SASEGT, per germline. The CDR3 region has the DNA TGTGCCAGCAGTGATCCGCGGCAGAATGGACGCTGGCCCCAGCATTTT. Its protein product is CASSDPRQNGRWPQHF.

V usage is TRBV19 and J usage is TRBJ1-2; 7 bases are a match to TRBD1. Germline V gives CDR1 LNHDA, CDR2 SQIVND (reference sequence). V lost 3 bases to trimming and J lost 10 bases; unmatched junction nucleotides: 8. This CDR3 has 13 amino acids. CDR3 DNA: TGTGCCAGTAGTATCCGGGACAGCTACTTCTACACCTTC. The encoded protein is CASSIRDSYFYTF.

This sequence joins TRBV9 and TRBJ1-2; D gene uncertain. This CDR3 has 13 amino acids. CDR1 and CDR2 (germline): SGDLS, YYNGEE. Trimming cost V 4 bases and J 6 bases, with 13 bases left between them. CDR3 nucleotides: TGTGCCAGCAGCTCTGGTGGGTGGGATGGCTACACCTTC. Protein: CASSSGGWDGYTF.

This clone showed up just once. The rearrangement uses TRBV18 and TRBJ2-1; D is undetermined. The V gene lost 3 bases and the J gene lost 4 bases, with 16 bases spanning the gap. Germline lookup yields CDR1 KGHSH and CDR2 LQKENI. The CDR3 consists of 16 residues. The CDR3 DNA follows: TGTGCCAGCTCACCGGCGACACCGGATACATACAATGAGCAGTTCTTC. Translating it yields CASSPATPDTYNEQFF.

This chain connects TRBV10-3 to TRBJ1-4, with D unclear. Germline loops: CDR1 ENHRY, CDR2 SYGVKD. There are 13 residues in the CDR3. The V end lost 10 bases, the J end lost 3 bases, and 12 bases lay between the germline ends. The CDR3 region has the DNA TGTGCCACCACGGTGGGTGCTAATGAAAAACTGTTTTTT. Protein product: CATTVGANEKLFF.

The chain has TRBV7-9 and TRBJ1-4; D remains unclear. The V and J ends lost 1 base and 0 bases respectively, with 12 bases between them. Germline loops: CDR1 SEHNR, CDR2 FQNEAQ (reference sequence). The CDR3 totals 17 residues. CDR3: CASSLGSRSATNEKLFF. CDR3 DNA sequence: TGTGCCAGCAGCTTAGGCTCCAGGAGCGCAACTAATGAAAAACTGTTTTTT. Full variable domain (rest looked up from reference TRBV7-9 and TRBJ1-4): DTGVSQNPRHKITKRGQNVTFRCDPISEHNRLYWYRQTLGQGPEFLTYFQNEAQLEKSRLLSDRFSAERPKGSFSTLEIQRTEQGDSAMYLCASSLGSRSATNEKLFFGSGTQLSVL.

The genes are TRBV10-1 and TRBJ2-1; 10 bases map to TRBD2. The CDR3 covers 16 residues. With V trimmed by 7 bases and J by 10 bases, 16 bases remained unmatched. Germline lookup yields CDR1 WNHNN and CDR2 SYGVQD (reference sequence). The CDR3 nucleotides read TGCGCCAGCACTCGACTAGCGGGCTTTCTTACAAGGGAGCAGTTCTTC. Protein: CASTRLAGFLTREQFF.